The 29 T cell receptor beta chains below come from one sample, sequenced in a study of Ad26.COV2.S vaccination and SARS-CoV-2 variants. The repertoire was sequenced with immunoSEQ multiplex PCR; TCRdb's copy has only in-frame clones and lacks some. The sample has some 420,000 clones; roughly 90% are singletons. Regarding treatment: over 15 received Ad26.COV2.S at low or high dose, single or two shots; about 5 received placebo; per-sample allocation not given. Following the first vaccine or placebo injection, samples were taken on day 63. The sample was peripheral blood, taken in a trial of Ad26.COV2.S vaccine versus placebo. These receptors all come from a person aged 18-60 years who received the Ad26.COV2.S COVID-19 vaccine or a placebo.

The chain couples TRBV19 to TRBJ2-1; 7 bases are a match to TRBD1. The junction had 5 bases not matched to a gene; V was cut back by 6 bases and J by 0 bases. CDR3 length: 15 residues. Germline CDR1 and CDR2: LNHDA and SQIVND (reference sequence). The CDR3 coding sequence is TGTGCCAGTAGCACGGGACAGCGCTCCTACAATGAGCAGTTCTTC. Amino acid sequence: CASSTGQRSYNEQFF.

The gene calls are TRBV9 and TRBJ2-1, with 7 bases matching TRBD2. Germline V gene lookup returns CDR1 SGDLS and CDR2 YYNGEE. The ends lost 0 bases at V and 3 bases at J; junction bases unmatched: 9. The CDR3 is 17 residues long. CDR3 in amino acids: CASSVDLLAEIYNEQFF. The CDR3 DNA reads as TGTGCCAGCAGCGTAGACCTCCTAGCGGAGATCTACAATGAGCAGTTCTTC.

The V call is TRBV3-1 (or the pseudogene TRBV3-2), the J call TRBJ1-5; the D gene is possibly TRBD1 (6 bases). Trimming removed 0 bases at V and 6 bases at J, with 9 bases between. The germline V gene has CDR1 LGHDT and CDR2 YNNKEL (reference sequence). This CDR3 comprises 14 residues. DNA for the CDR3: TGTGCCAGCAGCCAAGACAGGGGAGGTCAGCCCCAGCATTTT. It codes for CASSQDRGGQPQHF.

The rearrangement uses TRBV28 and TRBJ1-4; 7 bases align to TRBD1. This CDR3 spans 15 amino acids. The germline V gene has CDR1 MDHEN and CDR2 SYDVKM. V trimming: 6 bases; J trimming: 0 bases; junction bases outside the gene matches: 4. DNA for the CDR3: TGTGCCAGCAGGCGGGGACAGTCAACTAATGAAAAACTGTTTTTT. Its protein is CASRRGQSTNEKLFF.

The rearrangement uses TRBV2 and TRBJ1-1; D might be TRBD1 (6 bases). Germline assignment: CDR1 SNHLY and CDR2 FYNNEI. Trimming stripped 6 bases from V and 3 bases from J, with 8 bases between. CDR3 length equals 12 residues. This chain's CDR3 is CASRSGDTEAFF. Here the CDR3 DNA reads TGTGCCAGCAGATCAGGGGACACTGAAGCTTTCTTT. Using reference TRBV2 and TRBJ1-1 for the parts outside the CDR3, the full variable domain is EPEVTQTPSHQVTQMGQEVILRCVPISNHLYFYWYRQILGQKVEFLVSFYNNEISEKSEIFDDQFSVERPDGSNFTLKIRSTKLEDSAMYFCASRSGDTEAFFGQGTRLTVV.

This chain connects TRBV4-2 to TRBJ2-7; D gene uncertain. Trimming cost V 0 bases and J 8 bases, with 14 bases left between them. The germline V gene has CDR1 LGHNA and CDR2 YNFKEQ. The CDR3 runs to 14 residues. The CDR3 DNA follows: TGTGCCAGCAGCCAAGATGAGCGCCCTACCCAGCAGTACTTC. Translation gives CASSQDERPTQQYF.

The chain uses TRBV12-3 or TRBV12-4 and TRBJ2-5; the D gene is possibly TRBD2 (5 bases). V was trimmed by 5 bases and J by 4 bases, leaving 8 bases between them. The CDR3 runs 12 residues. CDR3 nucleotides: TGTGCCAGCAGTCGGGGAAGAGAGACCCAGTACTTC. This gives the protein CASSRGRETQYF.

The V call is TRBV5-1, the J call TRBJ1-1; D gene ambiguous. Looked up from germline, CDR1 is SGHRS and CDR2 is YFSETQ. The germline V and J ends were trimmed by 5 bases and 3 bases, with 11 bases remaining between them. The CDR3 totals 13 residues. The CDR3: CASRGFEDTEAFF. The CDR3 region has the DNA TGCGCCAGCAGAGGGTTCGAGGACACTGAAGCTTTCTTT. Using reference TRBV5-1 and TRBJ1-1 for the parts outside the CDR3, the full variable domain is KAGVTQTPRYLIKTRGQQVTLSCSPISGHRSVSWYQQTPGQGLQFLFEYFSETQRNKGNFPGRFSGRQFSNSRSEMNVSTLELGDSALYLCASRGFEDTEAFFGQGTRLTVV.

This rearrangement joins TRBV7-9 to TRBJ2-1; 11 positions agree with TRBD2. The germline V gene encodes CDR1 SEHNR and CDR2 FQNEAQ (reference sequence). V gave up 4 bases and J gave up 6 bases; unmatched junction bases: 14. The length of the CDR3 is 18 residues. The CDR3 nucleotides read TGTGCCAGCAGCTCTCGACTAGCGGGGTACCTAGCTGGCAATGAGCAGTTCTTC. Translated: CASSSRLAGYLAGNEQFF.

This clone showed up just a few times. The chain carries TRBV2 and TRBJ2-7, with a tentative D call TRBD1 (5 bases). Germline V CDR1 and CDR2: SNHLY, FYNNEI. V dropped 1 base and J dropped 0 bases, with 10 bases sitting between them. This CDR3 contains 15 residues. CDR3 sequence reads: CASSEDRTSSYEQYF. The CDR3 nucleotides are TGTGCCAGCAGTGAAGACAGGACGAGCTCCTACGAGCAGTACTTC.

The chain couples TRBV25-1 to TRBJ2-3; maybe TRBD2 (6 bases). The ends were cut back, 8 bases at V and 0 bases at J, with 12 bases in the middle. Germline V gene data show CDR1 as MGHDK and CDR2 as SYGVNS. The CDR3 has 14 residues. CDR3 residues: CASVAGLSTDTQYF. In DNA form, the CDR3 reads TGTGCCAGCGTGGCGGGGCTTAGCACAGATACGCAGTATTTT. Complete variable domain (other parts from reference TRBV25-1 and TRBJ2-3): EADIYQTPRYLVIGTGKKITLECSQTMGHDKMYWYQQDPGMELHLIHYSYGVNSTEKGDLSSESTVSRIRTEHFPLTLESARPSHTSQYLCASVAGLSTDTQYFGPGTRLTVL.

This clone was found a few times. The chain has TRBV6-2 or TRBV6-3 and TRBJ1-2; 7 bases align to TRBD1. This CDR3 is 17 amino acids long. CDR1 and CDR2 from the germline V gene are MNHEY and SVGEGT. V lost 4 bases and J lost 3; bases outside the gene matches: 14. CDR3: CASSLLLTGKVYYGYTF. The CDR3 coding sequence is TGTGCCAGCAGTTTATTGTTGACAGGGAAAGTCTACTATGGCTACACCTTC.

The chain couples TRBV18 to TRBJ2-2, with a tentative D call TRBD1 (5 bases). Germline-derived CDR1 and CDR2 are KGHSH and LQKENI. Trimming removed 3 bases from V and 4 bases from J, with 9 bases in between. The CDR3 runs 14 residues. This CDR3 reads CASSPGRGTGELFF. CDR3 DNA sequence: TGTGCCAGCTCACCGGGAAGGGGCACCGGGGAGCTGTTTTTT.

V usage is TRBV9 and J usage is TRBJ2-3; D ambiguous. V lost 3 bases, J lost 4 bases, and 12 bases lay in between. Germline CDR1 and CDR2: SGDLS and YYNGEE. The CDR3 has 14 residues. The CDR3, as DNA: TGTGCCAGCAGCGAGGACGGAGAGCCAGATACGCAGTATTTT. Residues: CASSEDGEPDTQYF. Variable domain in full (rest from reference TRBV9 and TRBJ2-3): DSGVTQTPKHLITATGQRVTLRCSPRSGDLSVYWYQQSLDQGLQFLIQYYNGEERAKGNILERFSAQQFPDLHSELNLSSLELGDSALYFCASSEDGEPDTQYFGPGTRLTVL.

This chain uses TRBV7-2 with TRBJ2-5; 8 nucleotides agree with TRBD2. Germline values: CDR1 SGHTA, CDR2 FQGNSA. This CDR3 is built from 16 residues. The trim removed 7 bases at V and 1 base at J, leaving 11 bases unmatched. CDR3 bases: TGTGCCAGCAAAGGGGGAGCGGGGGCCCTCCAAGAGACCCAGTACTTC. Translating gives CASKGGAGALQETQYF.

This rearrangement joins TRBV9 to TRBJ1-2, with a weak D call TRBD1 (5 bases). This CDR3 has 14 amino acids. Deletions cut 0 bases from V and 4 bases from J, with 10 bases between. Germline assignment: CDR1 SGDLS and CDR2 YYNGEE. CDR3 amino acids: CASSVDGQIYGYTF. CDR3 nucleotide sequence: TGTGCCAGCAGCGTAGACGGACAAATCTATGGCTACACCTTC.

The chain has TRBV10-3 and TRBJ1-2; D possibly corresponds to TRBD1 (5 bases). Germline V gives CDR1 ENHRY, CDR2 SYGVKD. The CDR3 spans 15 residues. Trimming left V 0 bases short and J 4 bases short, with 12 bases between. CDR3 sequence reads: CAISESRDGFYGYTF. The CDR3 DNA follows: TGTGCCATCAGTGAGTCCCGGGACGGATTCTATGGCTACACCTTC.

The chain has TRBV18 and TRBJ1-1; the D is unclear. Germline CDR1 and CDR2: KGHSH and LQKENI. CDR3 size: 13 residues. V lost 0 bases, J lost 5 bases, and 7 bases lay in between. CDR3 DNA sequence: TGTGCCAGCTCACCACCGTTAAGTACTGAAGCTTTCTTT. Its protein product is CASSPPLSTEAFF.

V is TRBV6-6 and J is TRBJ2-3, with 11 bases lining up with TRBD2. The germline CDR1 and CDR2 sequences are MNHNY and SVGAGI (reference sequence). V shed 8 bases and J 7 bases; nucleotides not matched to a gene: 5. The CDR3 contains 13 residues. DNA for the CDR3: TGTGCCAGCCTAGCGGGGGGTGCGTATACGCAGTATTTT. This translates into CASLAGGAYTQYF.

V is TRBV6-5 and J is TRBJ1-2; D is uncertain. The CDR3 consists of 14 residues. The germline CDR1 and CDR2 sequences are MNHEY and SVGAGI. Trimming stripped 6 bases from V and 8 bases from J, with 19 bases between. This CDR3 is CASRPPGTPGGYTF. CDR3 in DNA: TGTGCCAGCAGGCCACCCGGCACCCCGGGGGGCTACACCTTC.

The J gene is TRBJ1-2, the V gene TRBV4-1; D perhaps matches TRBD1 (6 bases). The V end lost 0 bases, the J end lost 3 bases, and 14 bases lay between the germline ends. The CDR3 covers 16 residues. Germline loops: CDR1 MGHRA, CDR2 YSYEKL. The CDR3 reads CASSQEGGQGHYGYTF. The CDR3 nucleotides read TGCGCCAGCAGCCAAGAAGGAGGGCAGGGGCACTATGGCTACACCTTC.

V and J are TRBV29-1 and TRBJ2-1, with TRBD2 as a possible D gene (5 bases). Germline CDR1 is SQVTM and CDR2 is ANQGSEA. V gave up 5 bases and J gave up 7 bases, with 12 bases separating them. The CDR3 is 12 amino acids. CDR3: CSVYYRGNEQFF. The CDR3, as DNA: TGCAGCGTTTACTACCGGGGAAATGAGCAGTTCTTC.

This chain connects TRBV2 to TRBJ1-5; D is perhaps TRBD1 (5 bases). Germline V gene sequence: CDR1 SNHLY, CDR2 FYNNEI. The CDR3 runs to 15 residues. V dropped 2 bases and J dropped 4 bases, with 12 bases sitting between them. CDR3 bases: TGTGCCAGCAGTGAACTAAGGGGATCGAATCAGCCCCAGCATTTT. Translation gives CASSELRGSNQPQHF.

This rearrangement joins TRBV6-5 to TRBJ2-1; perhaps TRBD1 as D (6 bases). V was trimmed by 4 bases and J by 8 bases, leaving 12 bases between them. CDR1 and CDR2 (germline): MNHEY, SVGAGI. The CDR3 length is 13 residues. The CDR3 is CASSSIWGHEQFF. DNA of the CDR3: TGTGCCAGCAGTTCTATTTGGGGGCATGAGCAGTTCTTC.

The chain recombines TRBV18 with TRBJ2-2; D call uncertain. The germline gives CDR1 KGHSH, CDR2 LQKENI. The ends were cut back, 2 bases at V and 5 bases at J, with 9 bases in the middle. The CDR3 spans 14 residues. The CDR3 nucleotides read TGTGCCAGCTCACCAATTGGGGAAACCGGGGAGCTGTTTTTT. Its protein is CASSPIGETGELFF.

The chain carries TRBV21-1 and TRBJ2-7; the table's D call, TRBD1, has no DNA check behind it. TRBV21-1 is labeled a pseudogene. This CDR3 spans 15 amino acids. CDR3 bases: TGTGCCAGCAGCAACCGGGACAGCAACCAAGGGGAGCAGTACTTC. It encodes CASSNRDSNQGEQYF.

The chain carries TRBV23-1 and TRBJ2-5, with D unclear. TRBV23-1 is labeled an ORF, and its function is uncertain. V was pared by 4 bases and J by 5 bases, with 11 bases between. The CDR3 is 13 residues long. CDR3 DNA sequence: TGCGCCAGCAGTCCATGCTTGGGGGAGACCCAGTACTTC. Its translation is CASSPCLGETQYF.

J is TRBJ2-1 and V is TRBV3-1 (or the pseudogene TRBV3-2); TRBD2 matches at 8 bases. CDR1 LGHDT and CDR2 YNNKEL come from the germline V gene (reference sequence). After removal of 2 bases from V and 8 bases from J, the junction contained 5 bases not matched to a gene. This CDR3 spans 14 amino acids. The CDR3 here is CASSQTGGAHEQFF. The CDR3 DNA follows: TGTGCCAGCAGCCAAACGGGGGGGGCCCATGAGCAGTTCTTC.

The CDR3 protein is CASSLKWRDGYEQYF. The CDR3 DNA reads TGTGCCAGCAGCTTGAAGTGGCGGGACGGATACGAGCAGTACTTC. This sequence joins TRBV5-6 and TRBJ2-7, with a tentative D call TRBD2 (6 bases). This CDR3 has 15 residues. Trimming left V 1 base short and J 4 bases short, with 15 bases between. In germline, CDR1 is SGHDT, CDR2 YYEEEE.